What follows are 22 T cell receptor beta chains derived from one specimen sequenced in a study of cytomegalovirus exposure and HLA in healthy donors. PCR primers comprised 60 Vbeta and 13 Jbeta primers. Sequenced by immunoSEQ multiplex PCR; TCRdb stores in-frame clones only, minus some. The sample holds about 140,000 clones, roughly 77% seen once. The sequencing input was PBMCs. The receptor set was obtained from a man under 40 in good health and CMV-seronegative.

The chain links TRBV27 to TRBJ1-2, with no clear D. The CDR3 runs 14 residues. The V and J ends lost 5 bases and 0 bases respectively, with 10 bases between them. CDR1 and CDR2 from the germline V gene are MNHEY and SMNVEV (reference sequence). The CDR3 protein is CASSRREANYGYTF. The CDR3 coding sequence is TGTGCCAGCAGTAGGAGAGAAGCTAACTATGGCTACACCTTC.

The chain couples TRBV4-1 to TRBJ2-1, with 8 bases matching TRBD1. V shed 1 base, J shed 4 bases, and the junction held 3 bases outside the gene matches. Germline V CDR1 and CDR2: MGHRA, YSYEKL. The CDR3 is 15 amino acids. As DNA, the CDR3 is TGCGCCAGCAGCCAAGGACAGGGGCTTTACAATGAGCAGTTCTTC. Protein: CASSQGQGLYNEQFF.

This clone occurred a few times. The chain's CDR3 is CASSPIGLAGFQETQYF. CDR3 in DNA: TGCGCCAGCAGCCCGATCGGACTAGCGGGCTTCCAAGAGACCCAGTACTTC. The chain couples TRBV4-1 to TRBJ2-5, with TRBD2 matching over 11 bases. The CDR3 is made up of 17 amino acids. Germline-derived CDR1 and CDR2 are MGHRA and YSYEKL. Losses at the gene ends were 4 bases for V and 1 base for J; bases not matched to a gene: 8.

The rearrangement joins TRBV7-8 to TRBJ2-7; 8 positions match TRBD2. The CDR3 runs 15 residues. V was clipped by 5 bases and J by 5 bases; unmatched bases: 11. The V gene's germline CDR1 is SGHVS and CDR2 FQNEAQ. CDR3 sequence: CASSIKRGFTHEQYF. As DNA, the CDR3 is TGTGCCAGCAGCATCAAGCGGGGGTTCACGCACGAGCAGTACTTC.

The chain employs TRBV6-5 and TRBJ2-5, with TRBD2 identical over 7 bases. This CDR3 is built from 14 residues. The germline V gene has CDR1 MNHEY and CDR2 SVGAGI. Trimming took 2 bases from V and 5 from J; bases not matched to a gene: 5. The CDR3 sequence: CASSYNAGDETQYF. CDR3 nucleotide sequence: TGTGCCAGCAGTTACAATGCGGGAGATGAGACCCAGTACTTC.

The V and J genes are TRBV7-2 and TRBJ1-2; TRBD1 matches 7 bases. Germline CDR1 reads SGHTA; CDR2 reads FQGNSA. This CDR3 has 17 residues. The V and J ends lost 1 base and 6 bases, in that order; junction bases with no gene match: 14. The CDR3 loop is CASSLVHALTGKDGYTF. The DNA for the CDR3 is TGTGCCAGCAGCTTAGTACACGCGCTGACAGGGAAAGATGGCTACACCTTC.

V is TRBV4-1 and J is TRBJ2-2; 11 nucleotides match TRBD1. Trimming cost V 2 bases and J 4 bases; bases outside gene matches: 6. This CDR3 is 17 amino acids long. Germline values: CDR1 MGHRA, CDR2 YSYEKL. The CDR3, as DNA: TGCGCCAGCAGCCAATTTACCGGGACAGGGGGCACCGGGGAGCTGTTTTTT. Its protein product is CASSQFTGTGGTGELFF.

This chain links TRBV7-8 with TRBJ2-3, with D possibly TRBD2 on 5 matching bases. Trimming shortened V by 5 bases and J by 0 bases, and 15 bases separated the two germline ends. Germline values: CDR1 SGHVS, CDR2 FQNEAQ. The CDR3 contains 16 residues. CDR3 nucleotides: TGTGCCAGCAGCCGAGGACTGGTTCTCAGCACAGATACGCAGTATTTT. It is translated as CASSRGLVLSTDTQYF.

The table lists this clone with a few counts. The genes are TRBV29-1 and TRBJ2-4, with 13 bases that match TRBD2. The CDR3 covers 16 residues. J was trimmed by 0 bases and V by 6 bases; bases with no gene match: 5. Germline V gene data show CDR1 as SQVTM and CDR2 as ANQGSEA. The DNA of the CDR3 is TGCAGCGTCGTCGGACTAGCGGGAGTAGCCAAAAACATTCAGTACTTC. It codes for CSVVGLAGVAKNIQYF.

This chain joins TRBV28 and TRBJ1-4, with a possible D match to TRBD1 (6 bases). The CDR3 is 15 residues long. V dropped 6 bases and J dropped 10 bases, with 21 bases sitting between them. Germline V gene sequence: CDR1 MDHEN, CDR2 SYDVKM. DNA for the CDR3: TGTGCCAGCAGCCCCCCCGGGACAAACCTCGGAAAACTGTTTTTT. Its translation: CASSPPGTNLGKLFF.

The rearrangement joins TRBV6-1 to TRBJ2-7; D ambiguous. Per the germline V gene, CDR1 is MNHNS and CDR2 is SASEGT. Trimming took off 4 bases at V and 5 bases at J, with 12 bases between the two ends. CDR3 length equals 13 residues. This CDR3 reads CASSVTIVNEQYF. The CDR3 DNA follows: TGTGCCAGCAGTGTGACAATAGTTAACGAGCAGTACTTC.

The J gene is TRBJ1-2, the V gene TRBV28, with D perhaps matching TRBD1 (6 bases). The germline V gene encodes CDR1 MDHEN and CDR2 SYDVKM. V gave up 5 bases and J gave up 4 bases, with 20 bases separating them. The CDR3 covers 16 residues. The CDR3 region is CASSRLTGIKVYGYTF. CDR3 in DNA: TGTGCCAGCAGTCGGCTGACAGGTATTAAGGTCTATGGCTACACCTTC.

The CDR3 spells CASSSAERRGYTF. CDR3 coding DNA: TGTGCCAGCAGTTCGGCGGAGCGCCGGGGCTACACCTTC. The V gene is TRBV6-1, the J gene TRBJ1-2, with no clear D. The CDR3 is 13 amino acids. V was cut by 5 bases and J by 8 bases, with 15 bases left in between. Germline lookup yields CDR1 MNHNS and CDR2 SASEGT.

This clone came up once. The chain is built from TRBV15 and TRBJ2-3; D call uncertain. Germline-derived CDR1 and CDR2 are LNHNV and YYDKDF (reference sequence). This CDR3 contains 15 residues. Trimming removed 0 bases at V and 2 bases at J, with 9 bases between. The chain's CDR3 is CATSREARPTDTQYF. The CDR3 DNA reads as TGTGCCACCAGCAGAGAGGCCAGGCCCACAGATACGCAGTATTTT.

Only a few counts were recorded for this clone. The V and J genes are TRBV19 and TRBJ1-1; no definite D call. Germline loops: CDR1 LNHDA, CDR2 SQIVND (reference sequence). This CDR3 is built from 14 residues. V was shortened by 8 bases and J by 1 base, with 14 bases between the two germline ends. The CDR3 DNA follows: TGTGCCAGTTTCTCCCGCGCCTCGAACACTGAAGCTTTCTTT. This encodes CASFSRASNTEAFF.

The chain is built from TRBV6-1 and TRBJ1-5, with a possible D match to TRBD1 (6 bases). The germline gives CDR1 MNHNS, CDR2 SASEGT. This CDR3 contains 16 residues. Trimming removed 4 bases from V and 2 bases from J, with 15 bases in between. DNA of the CDR3: TGTGCCAGCAGTGGGGTGGCCGGGGGGCGCAATCAGCCCCAGCATTTT. This codes for CASSGVAGGRNQPQHF.

V is TRBV28 and J is TRBJ2-2, with TRBD2 identical over 7 bases. The ends lost 6 bases at V and 0 bases at J; junction bases unmatched: 13. This CDR3 has 18 amino acids. CDR1 and CDR2 from the germline V gene are MDHEN and SYDVKM. This CDR3 reads CASSPAGVGATNTGELFF. CDR3 nucleotide sequence: TGTGCCAGCAGCCCCGCGGGGGTTGGTGCGACGAACACCGGGGAGCTGTTTTTT.

This clone was seen once. The J gene is TRBJ2-7, the V gene TRBV28; TRBD1 might be the D (6 bases). From germline, CDR1 is MDHEN and CDR2 SYDVKM. The CDR3 runs 13 residues. V was shortened by 6 bases and J by 2 bases, with 11 bases between the two germline ends. The CDR3 protein is CASSGRGPYEQYF. The CDR3 DNA is TGTGCCAGCAGCGGCAGGGGCCCCTACGAGCAGTACTTC.

This sequence joins TRBV11-2 and TRBJ2-2; TRBD1 matches at 7 bases. Per the germline V gene, CDR1 is SGHAT and CDR2 is FQNNGV. V was pared by 1 base and J by 6 bases, with 2 bases of the junction left unmatched. The length of the CDR3 is 14 residues. CDR3 sequence: CASSLVRGPGELFF. CDR3 nucleotides: TGTGCCAGCAGCTTAGTGAGGGGGCCCGGGGAGCTGTTTTTT.

This clone occurred a few times. The V call is TRBV5-4, the J call TRBJ1-4; D gene unclear. Germline CDR1 SGHNT, CDR2 YYREEE (reference sequence). V shed 0 bases and J shed 0 bases, with 9 bases lying between them. The CDR3 totals 16 residues. DNA for the CDR3: TGTGCCAGCAGCTTGGGCACAGCACCAACTAATGAAAAACTGTTTTTT. Translating gives CASSLGTAPTNEKLFF.

The chain carries TRBV18 and TRBJ2-1; TRBD1 matches at 8 bases. With V trimmed by 6 bases and J by 7 bases, 5 bases remained unmatched. Germline V gene lookup returns CDR1 KGHSH and CDR2 LQKENI. The CDR3 is made up of 13 amino acids. DNA for the CDR3: TGTGCCAGCTCGTCGACAGGGGAAAATGAGCAGTTCTTC. This gives the protein CASSSTGENEQFF. Using reference TRBV18 and TRBJ2-1 for the parts outside the CDR3, the full variable domain is NAGVMQNPRHLVRRRGQEARLRCSPMKGHSHVYWYRQLPEEGLKFMVYLQKENIIDESGMPKERFSAEFPKEGPSILRIQQVVRGDSAAYFCASSSTGENEQFFGPGTRLTVL.

The rearrangement uses TRBV29-1 and TRBJ2-7, with 9 bases fitting TRBD2. Losses at the gene ends were 4 bases for V and 3 bases for J; bases not matched to a gene: 4. The CDR3 spans 13 residues. Per germline, CDR1 SQVTM and CDR2 ANQGSEA. Here the CDR3 DNA reads TGCAGCGTTGGTGGTAGCGGGAGCTACGAGCAGTACTTC. Protein: CSVGGSGSYEQYF.